Given below is one T cell receptor (beta chain) in context. Its antigen is currently unknown. CD8 cells regarded as naive lacked CD45RO, were positively chosen for CCR7, and omitted terminally differentiated effector memory CD45RA+ cells. The source of the sample is a study of shared clonotypes between healthy human individuals. On the study more broadly: Each donor's CD4 naive and CD4 memory cells filled three plates apiece, CD8 naive two, and CD8 memory one. Points from the study as a whole: Limited genetic and exposure-history diversity came from having few donors. Non-shared clonotypes had lower generation probabilities than those shared by all four donors. Sequencing of the sorted subsets was shown by rarefaction to be incomplete despite large depth.

The protocol was immunoSEQ multiplex PCR, while the TCRdb copy is restricted to in-frame clones and leaves out a portion. The sample contains about 2.1 million clones, around 93% of which appear only once. Sequences were obtained from naive CD8+ T cells from PBMCs. The TCR comes from a man aged 18 to 30 in good health. Some clones in this sample may be carry-over from other donors' samples.

The CDR3 nucleotides are TGTGCCTGGATGGGGAGTAGTTCCTACGAGCAGTACTTC. This gives the protein CAWMGSSSYEQYF. V usage is TRBV30 and J usage is TRBJ2-7; a possible D gene is TRBD2 (5 bases). The germline V gene encodes CDR1 GTSNPN and CDR2 SVGIG (reference sequence). The germline V and J ends were trimmed by 4 bases and 1 base, with 11 bases remaining between them. There are 13 residues in the CDR3.